What follows are 11 T cell receptor beta chains derived from one specimen sequenced in a study of immune cell composition in non-small cell lung cancer. The normal lung sample lay at least 3 cm, and maximally far, from the tumour. Profiling relied on immunoSEQ multiplex PCR, and the TCRdb table lists in-frame clones only, not all of them. Altogether 3,600 or so clones are present, around 84% being singletons, with the ten largest covering more than 10%. The sample comprised non-adjacent lung tissue. The receptor set was obtained from a human donor with non-small cell lung cancer.

The CDR3 sequence is CASSQRANPGTSNEKLFF. The CDR3 DNA follows: TGCGCCAGCAGCCAACGTGCGAACCCCGGGACATCTAATGAAAAACTGTTTTTT. The chain combines TRBV4-1 with TRBJ1-4, with D tentatively TRBD1 (6 bases). CDR1 is MGHRA, CDR2 YSYEKL, per germline. This CDR3 region has 18 residues. V shed 2 bases and J shed 3 bases, with 19 bases lying between them.

This chain connects TRBV5-1 to TRBJ1-3, with TRBD1 matching over 9 bases. This CDR3 is 15 amino acids long. V shed 0 bases and J 9 bases; nucleotides not matched to a gene: 7. Germline assignment: CDR1 SGHRS and CDR2 YFSETQ. The CDR3 protein is CASSLESGTGSTIYF. The CDR3, as DNA: TGCGCCAGCAGCTTGGAGTCCGGGACAGGGAGCACCATATATTTT.

This chain joins TRBV2 and TRBJ1-2; 10 bases match TRBD1. Germline CDR1 and CDR2: SNHLY and FYNNEI. V was clipped by 6 bases and J by 13 bases; unmatched bases: 8. The CDR3 length is 12 residues. The CDR3 loop is CASRRDRGWCTF. CDR3 bases: TGTGCCAGCAGGAGGGACAGGGGCTGGTGCACCTTC.

The V call is TRBV5-6, the J call TRBJ1-5; tentative D call: TRBD1 (5 bases). Between the trimmed V and J ends, which lost 3 bases and 2 bases, there was a span of 15 bases. The CDR3 contains 16 residues. CDR1 is SGHDT, CDR2 YYEEEE, per germline. The CDR3 nucleotides read TGTGCCAGCAGCTCTAGGCGGGGCGCGGGCAATCAGCCCCAGCATTTT. Encoded protein: CASSSRRGAGNQPQHF.

In the case of this clone: The sample carries other DNA sequences with the same CDR3. This chain uses TRBV29-1 with TRBJ1-6; 9 nucleotides line up with TRBD1. J was trimmed by 8 bases and V by 7 bases; bases with no gene match: 6. Germline V gene lookup returns CDR1 SQVTM and CDR2 ANQGSEA. This CDR3 comprises 13 residues. CDR3 DNA: TGCAGCGCCCGGACAGGGGAGGATTCACCCCTCCACTTT. Translating it yields CSARTGEDSPLHF.

The V call is TRBV27, the J call TRBJ1-1; TRBD1 agrees at 7 bases. The CDR3 has 14 residues. Germline CDR1 MNHEY, CDR2 SMNVEV (reference sequence). Trimming removed 8 bases from V and 4 bases from J; junction bases left unmatched: 10. The CDR3 region is CASRPGTVATEAFF. CDR3 nucleotide sequence: TGTGCCAGCCGTCCCGGGACAGTAGCCACTGAAGCTTTCTTT.

The V and J genes are TRBV28 and TRBJ2-3; D call uncertain. This CDR3 has 12 residues. Trimming took off 6 bases at V and 0 bases at J, with 4 bases between the two ends. Per germline, CDR1 MDHEN and CDR2 SYDVKM. Written as DNA, the CDR3 is TGTGCCAGCAGCCCGAGCACAGATACGCAGTATTTT. Residues: CASSPSTDTQYF.

This clone was seen once. The V and J genes are TRBV6-1 and TRBJ2-1, with D possibly being TRBD2 (6 bases). The CDR3 length is 11 residues. Germline V gene data show CDR1 as MNHNS and CDR2 as SASEGT. V lost 8 bases to trimming and J lost 8 bases, with 10 bases between them. The CDR3 here is CASVRRDEQFF. The CDR3 region has the DNA TGTGCCAGCGTTAGGAGGGATGAGCAGTTCTTC.

This chain uses TRBV11-3 with TRBJ2-3; 7 nucleotides align to TRBD2. Per the germline V gene, CDR1 is SGHNT and CDR2 is YENEEA. V lost 4 bases and J lost 4; bases outside the gene matches: 5. The CDR3 has 14 amino acids. In DNA, the CDR3 is TGTGCCAGCAGCTCCCGGGACTACTCAGATACGCAGTATTTT. It is translated as CASSSRDYSDTQYF.

This chain links TRBV7-9 with TRBJ2-3; the D gene is possibly TRBD2 (6 bases). This CDR3 has 15 residues. The germline gives CDR1 SEHNR, CDR2 FQNEAQ (reference sequence). Trimming cost V 5 bases and J 4 bases, with 16 bases left between them. The CDR3 DNA reads TGTGCCAGCAGCCCACGGGACTCGGGGGCAGATACGCAGTATTTT. Protein: CASSPRDSGADTQYF. Combining the CDR3 with reference TRBV7-9 and TRBJ2-3 gives the whole variable domain DTGVSQNPRHKITKRGQNVTFRCDPISEHNRLYWYRQTLGQGPEFLTYFQNEAQLEKSRLLSDRFSAERPKGSFSTLEIQRTEQGDSAMYLCASSPRDSGADTQYFGPGTRLTVL.

This chain connects TRBV7-9 to TRBJ2-7, with a weak D call TRBD1 (5 bases). The germline gives CDR1 SEHNR, CDR2 FQNEAQ (reference sequence). The CDR3 runs to 13 residues. The V end was cut by 5 bases, the J end by 1 base, with 9 bases between. The CDR3 DNA reads TGTGCCAGCAGCCCCACAGGATCCTACGAGCAGTACTTC. Protein product: CASSPTGSYEQYF. The variable domain in full, completed from reference TRBV7-9 and TRBJ2-7, reads DTGVSQNPRHKITKRGQNVTFRCDPISEHNRLYWYRQTLGQGPEFLTYFQNEAQLEKSRLLSDRFSAERPKGSFSTLEIQRTEQGDSAMYLCASSPTGSYEQYFGPGTRLTVT.